This passage covers 27 T cell receptor beta chains from one sample sequenced in a study of blood T cell repertoires in COVID-19. The repertoire was sequenced with immunoSEQ multiplex PCR; TCRdb's copy has only in-frame clones and lacks some. The sample has around 280,000 clones; roughly 90% are singletons. Sequencing was performed on peripheral blood. The receptor source for this set is a woman aged 25 to 39 with COVID-19, enrolled during active disease.

Turning to this clone: Within the sample, other DNA sequences also encode this same CDR3. The chain combines TRBV6-5 with TRBJ1-2, with D possibly being TRBD1 (5 bases). Germline CDR1 reads MNHEY; CDR2 reads SVGAGI. The V gene lost 2 bases and the J gene lost 2 bases, with 9 bases spanning the gap. The CDR3 totals 14 residues. The DNA for the CDR3 is TGTGCCAGCAGTTACGGGGGAGGGAACTATGGCTACACCTTC. This gives the protein CASSYGGGNYGYTF.

The J gene is TRBJ2-5, the V gene TRBV7-2; D is unclear. The V end lost 2 bases, the J end lost 5 bases, and 15 bases lay between the germline ends. The CDR3 loop spans 15 amino acids. Germline V gene data show CDR1 as SGHTA and CDR2 as FQGNSA. This CDR3 reads CASSLINGFSETQYF. In nucleotides, the CDR3 is TGTGCCAGCAGCTTAATTAACGGTTTTTCTGAGACCCAGTACTTC. Full variable domain (remainder filled in from reference TRBV7-2 and TRBJ2-5): GAGVSQSPSNKVTEKGKDVELRCDPISGHTALYWYRQSLGQGLEFLIYFQGNSAPDKSGLPSDRFSAERTGGSVSTLTIQRTQQEDSAVYLCASSLINGFSETQYFGPGTRLLVL.

The CDR3 DNA sequence: TGCGCCAGCAGTCTTTCCGAGGGGGTCTCCTACGAGCAGTACTTC. Translation gives CASSLSEGVSYEQYF. The V gene is TRBV5-1, the J gene TRBJ2-7; possible D gene TRBD1, 6 bases. The ends were cut back, 5 bases at V and 0 bases at J, with 15 bases in the middle. The CDR3 loop spans 15 amino acids. Per the germline V gene, CDR1 is SGHRS and CDR2 is YFSETQ. The full variable domain, with the rest looked up from reference TRBV5-1 and TRBJ2-7, is KAGVTQTPRYLIKTRGQQVTLSCSPISGHRSVSWYQQTPGQGLQFLFEYFSETQRNKGNFPGRFSGRQFSNSRSEMNVSTLELGDSALYLCASSLSEGVSYEQYFGPGTRLTVT.

V usage is TRBV28 and J usage is TRBJ1-1, with D perhaps TRBD1 (5 bases). This CDR3 is 15 amino acids long. CDR1 is MDHEN, CDR2 SYDVKM, per germline. Trimming cost V 6 bases and J 5 bases, with 19 bases left between them. CDR3 residues: CASRGPGPRGTEAFF. CDR3 bases: TGTGCCAGCAGGGGGCCGGGCCCCCGGGGGACTGAAGCTTTCTTT.

The chain uses TRBV9 and TRBJ2-1; no reliable D call. Trimming cost V 2 bases and J 8 bases, with 11 bases left between them. CDR1 SGDLS and CDR2 YYNGEE come from the germline V gene. The CDR3 consists of 13 residues. Here the CDR3 reads CASSVEQIDEQFF. The DNA of the CDR3 is TGTGCCAGCAGCGTTGAGCAAATCGATGAGCAGTTCTTC.

This chain joins TRBV28 and TRBJ1-1, with no clear D. Trimming left V 5 bases short and J 2 bases short, with 12 bases between. CDR3 size: 14 residues. Germline CDR1 and CDR2: MDHEN and SYDVKM. The CDR3 spells CASSVIQRNTEAFF. The CDR3 region has the DNA TGTGCCAGCAGTGTGATACAGAGAAACACTGAAGCTTTCTTT.

This clone was observed once. The chain recombines TRBV2 with TRBJ1-5, with TRBD1 identical over 8 bases. Germline V lookup: CDR1 SNHLY, CDR2 FYNNEI. This CDR3 region has 15 residues. V gave up 5 bases and J gave up 1 base; unmatched junction bases: 4. CDR3 sequence reads: CASSSDRASNQPQHF. CDR3 DNA: TGTGCCAGCAGTTCGGACAGGGCAAGCAATCAGCCCCAGCATTTT.

The CDR3 here is CASSSQPGLAGAGINEQFF. The CDR3 bases are TGCGCCAGCAGCTCCCAACCGGGACTAGCGGGAGCGGGGATTAATGAGCAGTTCTTC. The chain is built from TRBV5-1 and TRBJ2-1, with 14 nucleotides matching TRBD2. The CDR3 sequence is 19 residues long. From germline, CDR1 is SGHRS and CDR2 YFSETQ. V shed 3 bases, J shed 7 bases, and the junction held 15 bases outside the gene matches.

This chain joins TRBV7-9 and TRBJ2-5; 12 bases fit TRBD2. V lost 6 bases, J lost 5 bases, and 10 bases stayed unmatched. The V gene's germline CDR1 is SEHNR and CDR2 FQNEAQ (reference sequence). The CDR3 runs 16 residues. In nucleotides, the CDR3 is TGTGCCAGCAGACTCACCGGGACTAGCGGGCTTGAGACCCAGTACTTC. This encodes CASRLTGTSGLETQYF.

The chain recombines TRBV19 with TRBJ2-6, with D unresolved. Trimming left V 3 bases short and J 2 bases short, with 8 bases between. CDR3 length: 15 residues. Germline-derived CDR1 and CDR2 are LNHDA and SQIVND (reference sequence). The CDR3 bases are TGTGCCAGTAGTATGGCCCTTGCTGGGGCCAACGTCCTGACTTTC. Amino acids: CASSMALAGANVLTF.

The chain employs TRBV11-2 and TRBJ2-3; the match to TRBD2 covers 7 bases. Germline V gives CDR1 SGHAT, CDR2 FQNNGV. V trimming: 4 bases; J trimming: 2 bases; junction bases outside the gene matches: 3. This CDR3 is built from 14 residues. This chain's CDR3 is CASSSSGITDTQYF. The CDR3 nucleotides are TGTGCCAGCAGCTCCAGCGGGATCACAGATACGCAGTATTTT.

This sequence joins TRBV4-1 and TRBJ2-2, with 8 nucleotides matching TRBD1. CDR3 length: 18 residues. Germline-derived CDR1 and CDR2 are MGHRA and YSYEKL. With 4 bases clipped from V and 1 base from J, the junction kept 11 bases outside the gene matches. CDR3 residues: CASSPRQGANLNTGELFF. CDR3 sequence (DNA): TGCGCCAGCAGCCCAAGGCAGGGGGCGAATTTGAACACCGGGGAGCTGTTTTTT.

The rearrangement links TRBV19 to TRBJ1-2, with a possible D match to TRBD1 (5 bases). Germline V lookup: CDR1 LNHDA, CDR2 SQIVND (reference sequence). Trimming pared 6 bases from V and 2 bases from J, leaving 13 bases between. The CDR3 has 14 amino acids. CDR3 DNA sequence: TGTGCCAGTAGAGGAGGGGCACCCAACTATGGCTACACCTTC. Translating gives CASRGGAPNYGYTF.

This chain joins TRBV9 and TRBJ1-1; D is uncertain. The CDR3 has 12 amino acids. Trimming shortened V by 4 bases and J by 1 base, and 5 bases separated the two germline ends. In germline, CDR1 is SGDLS, CDR2 YYNGEE. Here the CDR3 reads CASSPQNTEAFF. CDR3 sequence (DNA): TGTGCCAGCAGCCCACAGAACACTGAAGCTTTCTTT.

J is TRBJ2-1 and V is TRBV5-1; 8 bases line up with TRBD2. The V gene end was trimmed by 1 base and the J gene end by 6 bases; junction bases not matched to a gene: 3. The CDR3 has 14 residues. CDR1 is SGHRS and CDR2 is YFSETQ in the germline V gene. CDR3 loop: CASSLTGGGNEQFF. In DNA form, the CDR3 reads TGCGCCAGCAGCTTGACGGGAGGGGGCAATGAGCAGTTCTTC.

The gene calls are TRBV6-5 and TRBJ1-2, with 8 bases identical to TRBD1. The germline gives CDR1 MNHEY, CDR2 SVGAGI. V lost 5 bases to trimming and J lost 5 bases; unmatched junction nucleotides: 7. The CDR3 loop spans 14 amino acids. The CDR3 DNA reads TGTGCCAGCAGTCCCGGACAGGGACTTTATGGCTACACCTTC. It yields the protein CASSPGQGLYGYTF.

The J gene is TRBJ2-1, the V gene TRBV7-2, with TRBD2 matching 11 bases. The CDR3 is 17 amino acids. Germline trimming cut 5 bases from V and 6 bases from J; bases unmatched to any gene: 12. The germline V gene encodes CDR1 SGHTA and CDR2 FQGNSA. The chain's CDR3 is CASSLELLAGGSNEQFF. The CDR3 coding sequence is TGTGCCAGCAGCCTCGAACTCCTAGCGGGAGGAAGCAATGAGCAGTTCTTC.

V usage is TRBV7-9 and J usage is TRBJ2-7; possibly TRBD2 for D (6 bases). V shed 5 bases and J shed 2 bases, with 16 bases lying between them. The CDR3 is 15 residues long. Germline V gene sequence: CDR1 SEHNR, CDR2 FQNEAQ (reference sequence). In DNA form, the CDR3 reads TGTGCCAGCAGCCATGAGGGGAGGCGACCCTACGAGCAGTACTTC. Its protein product is CASSHEGRRPYEQYF.

The chain combines TRBV28 with TRBJ1-5; TRBD1 aligns across 8 bases. From germline, CDR1 is MDHEN and CDR2 SYDVKM. Trimming took 10 bases from V and 8 from J; bases not matched to a gene: 16. This CDR3 has 15 residues. This chain's CDR3 is CATQWPRGPSEPQHF. CDR3 sequence (DNA): TGTGCCACCCAATGGCCCAGGGGGCCCTCTGAGCCCCAGCATTTT. The entire variable domain, with the rest obtained from reference TRBV28 and TRBJ1-5, is as follows: DVKVTQSSRYLVKRTGEKVFLECVQDMDHENMFWYRQDPGLGLRLIYFSYDVKMKEKGDIPEGYSVSREKKERFSLILESASTNQTSMYLCATQWPRGPSEPQHFGDGTRLSIL.

This chain connects TRBV9 to TRBJ1-1; D is perhaps TRBD1 (5 bases). V lost 0 bases and J lost 4, with 7 bases in between. The CDR3 has 13 residues. CDR1 and CDR2 (germline): SGDLS, YYNGEE. CDR3 amino acids: CASSVGRVTEAFF. The CDR3 DNA reads TGTGCCAGCAGCGTAGGCAGGGTCACTGAAGCTTTCTTT.

The rearrangement links TRBV5-1 to TRBJ1-3; D gene ambiguous. The V end lost 0 bases, the J end lost 2 bases, and 6 bases lay between the germline ends. Germline-derived CDR1 and CDR2 are SGHRS and YFSETQ. CDR3 length equals 14 residues. CDR3 in DNA: TGCGCCAGCAGCTTGGGTACAACTGGAAACACCATATATTTT. The encoded protein is CASSLGTTGNTIYF.

This clone was detected only once. This rearrangement joins TRBV19 to TRBJ2-1; a possible D gene is TRBD1 (6 bases). CDR1 and CDR2 from the germline V gene are LNHDA and SQIVND (reference sequence). The CDR3 extends over 15 amino acids. V was clipped by 1 base and J by 6 bases, with 13 bases between them. CDR3 amino acids: CASSIGQARSNEQFF. As DNA, the CDR3 is TGTGCCAGTAGTATAGGACAGGCTAGATCCAATGAGCAGTTCTTC.

This clone was observed a handful of times. This rearrangement joins TRBV21-1 to TRBJ1-3; TRBD1, the D gene given by the table, was not confirmed from the DNA. TRBV21-1 is an annotated pseudogene. The CDR3 sequence is 14 residues long. The CDR3 is CASSSQGVGNTIYF. CDR3 DNA sequence: TGTGCCAGCAGCTCGCAGGGGGTTGGAAACACCATATATTTT.

This clone was detected only once. The chain is built from TRBV2 and TRBJ2-3; 9 nucleotides align to TRBD2. Trimming cost V 8 bases and J 2 bases; bases outside gene matches: 8. Per germline, CDR1 SNHLY and CDR2 FYNNEI. CDR3 length: 15 amino acids. In DNA, the CDR3 is TGTGCCAGCCAAGTGACTAGCGGAGTCACAGATACGCAGTATTTT. As protein: CASQVTSGVTDTQYF.

The rearrangement uses TRBV19 and TRBJ1-1, with 7 bases aligning to TRBD1. The CDR3 runs 13 residues. CDR1 is LNHDA and CDR2 is SQIVND in the germline V gene (reference sequence). V lost 7 bases and J lost 4; bases outside the gene matches: 6. The CDR3 region is CASTRDSSTEAFF. As DNA, the CDR3 is TGTGCCAGTACCAGGGACAGTAGCACTGAAGCTTTCTTT.

The gene calls are TRBV4-2 and TRBJ2-7, with 8 nucleotides matching TRBD1. The CDR3 totals 15 residues. The junction had 4 bases not matched to a gene; V was cut back by 0 bases and J by 3 bases. Germline-derived CDR1 and CDR2 are LGHNA and YNFKEQ. For the CDR3, the DNA is TGTGCCAGCAGCCAAGATGGGACAGGACGCTACGAGCAGTACTTC. It translates to CASSQDGTGRYEQYF.

Notes on this clone: A read error may produce the germline difference seen at one junction end. The chain has TRBV6-6 and TRBJ1-4, with a weak D call TRBD1 (5 bases). The CDR3 loop spans 11 amino acids. Germline lookup yields CDR1 MNHNY and CDR2 SVGAGI (reference sequence). CDR3 amino acids: CASSLTRDYVF. For the CDR3, the DNA is TGTGCCAGCAGCCTTACCCGGGACTACGTTTTT.